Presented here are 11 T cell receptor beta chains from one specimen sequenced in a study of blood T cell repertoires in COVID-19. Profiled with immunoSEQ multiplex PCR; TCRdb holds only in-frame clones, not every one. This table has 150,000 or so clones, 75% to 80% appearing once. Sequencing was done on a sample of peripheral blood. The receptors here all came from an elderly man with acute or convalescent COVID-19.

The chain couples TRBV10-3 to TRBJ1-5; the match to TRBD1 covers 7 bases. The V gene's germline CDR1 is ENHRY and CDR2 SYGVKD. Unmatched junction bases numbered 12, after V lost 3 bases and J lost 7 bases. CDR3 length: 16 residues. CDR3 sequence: CAISDSTRGTGQPQHF. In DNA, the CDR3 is TGTGCCATCAGTGACTCAACCAGGGGGACCGGCCAGCCCCAGCATTTT.

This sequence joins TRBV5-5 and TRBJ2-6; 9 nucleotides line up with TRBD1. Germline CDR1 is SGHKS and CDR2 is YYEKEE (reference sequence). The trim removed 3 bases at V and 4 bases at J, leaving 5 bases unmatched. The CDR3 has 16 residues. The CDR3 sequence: CASSSGQGSGANVLTF. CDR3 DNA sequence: TGTGCCAGCAGCTCGGGACAGGGATCCGGGGCCAACGTCCTGACTTTC.

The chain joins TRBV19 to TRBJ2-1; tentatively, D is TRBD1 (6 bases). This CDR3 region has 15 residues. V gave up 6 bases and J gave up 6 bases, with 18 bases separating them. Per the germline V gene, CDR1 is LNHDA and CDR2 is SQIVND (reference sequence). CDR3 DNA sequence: TGTGCCAGTAGCGCTTTAGGACAGACCATCAATGAGCAGTTCTTC. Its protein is CASSALGQTINEQFF. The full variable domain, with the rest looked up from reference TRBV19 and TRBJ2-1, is DGGITQSPKYLFRKEGQNVTLSCEQNLNHDAMYWYRQDPGQGLRLIYYSQIVNDFQKGDIAEGYSVSREKKESFPLTVTSAQKNPTAFYLCASSALGQTINEQFFGPGTRLTVL.

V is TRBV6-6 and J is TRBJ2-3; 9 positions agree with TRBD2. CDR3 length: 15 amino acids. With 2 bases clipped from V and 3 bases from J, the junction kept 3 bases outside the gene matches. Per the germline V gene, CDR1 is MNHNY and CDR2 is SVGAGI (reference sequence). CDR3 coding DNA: TGTGCCAGCAGTTACGGGCTAGCGGGGACAGATACGCAGTATTTT. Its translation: CASSYGLAGTDTQYF.

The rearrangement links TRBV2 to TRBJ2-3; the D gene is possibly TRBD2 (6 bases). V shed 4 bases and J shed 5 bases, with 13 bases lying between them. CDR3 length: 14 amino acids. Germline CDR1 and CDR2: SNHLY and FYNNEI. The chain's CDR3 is CASSVGGEGDTQYF. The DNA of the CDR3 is TGTGCCAGCAGTGTTGGAGGGGAAGGAGATACGCAGTATTTT.

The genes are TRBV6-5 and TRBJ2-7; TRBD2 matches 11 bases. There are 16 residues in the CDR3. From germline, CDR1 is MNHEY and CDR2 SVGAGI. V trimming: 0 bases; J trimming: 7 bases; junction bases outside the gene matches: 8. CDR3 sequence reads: CASSYSIAGGRREQYF. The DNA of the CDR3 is TGTGCCAGCAGTTACTCGATAGCGGGGGGGCGCAGGGAGCAGTACTTC.

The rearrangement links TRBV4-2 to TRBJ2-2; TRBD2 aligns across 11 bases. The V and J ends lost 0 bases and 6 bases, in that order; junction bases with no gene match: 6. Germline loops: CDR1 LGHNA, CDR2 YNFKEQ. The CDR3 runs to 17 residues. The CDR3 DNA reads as TGTGCCAGCAGCCAAGATGGTAGCGGGGGGGTAGCCGGGGAGCTGTTTTTT. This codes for CASSQDGSGGVAGELFF.

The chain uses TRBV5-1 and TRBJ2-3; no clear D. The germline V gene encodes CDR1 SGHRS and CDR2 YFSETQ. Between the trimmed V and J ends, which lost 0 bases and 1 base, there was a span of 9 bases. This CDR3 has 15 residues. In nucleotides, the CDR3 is TGCGCCAGCAGCTTGGTACGGGTTGGCACAGATACGCAGTATTTT. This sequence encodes CASSLVRVGTDTQYF. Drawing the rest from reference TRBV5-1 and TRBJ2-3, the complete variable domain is KAGVTQTPRYLIKTRGQQVTLSCSPISGHRSVSWYQQTPGQGLQFLFEYFSETQRNKGNFPGRFSGRQFSNSRSEMNVSTLELGDSALYLCASSLVRVGTDTQYFGPGTRLTVL.

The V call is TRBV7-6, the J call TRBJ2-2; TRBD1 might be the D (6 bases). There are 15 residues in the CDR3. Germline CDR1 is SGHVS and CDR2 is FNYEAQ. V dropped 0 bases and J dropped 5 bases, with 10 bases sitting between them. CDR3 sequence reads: CASSLAQGGTGELFF. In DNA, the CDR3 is TGTGCCAGCAGCTTAGCACAGGGCGGTACCGGGGAGCTGTTTTTT.

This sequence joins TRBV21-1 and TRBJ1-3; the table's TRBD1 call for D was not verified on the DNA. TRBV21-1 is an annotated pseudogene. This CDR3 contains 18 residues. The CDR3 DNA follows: TGTGCCAGCAGCAAAGAGTTTGTTAGGACAGTCGGCCTAGACACCATATATTTT. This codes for CASSKEFVRTVGLDTIYF.

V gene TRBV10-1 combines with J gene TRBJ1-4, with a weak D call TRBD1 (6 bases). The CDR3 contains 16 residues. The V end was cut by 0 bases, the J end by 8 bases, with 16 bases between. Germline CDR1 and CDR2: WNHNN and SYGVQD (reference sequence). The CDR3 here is CASSESIRGEGEKLFF. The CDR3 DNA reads TGCGCCAGCAGTGAGTCGATTAGGGGGGAGGGGGAAAAACTGTTTTTT.